This TCR beta chain was retrieved from a study of cytomegalovirus exposure and HLA in healthy donors. In the study overall: The use of the same platform for the approximately 110 validation repertoires and the approximately 730 first-cohort repertoires was reported by a later analysis. Study-level findings and limits: In vitro confirmation showed three CMV-associated chains to be CMV antigen specific. Many donors carried some public TCRs, although rarity characterized most TCR sequences. According to a subsequent analysis, TCR clusters identified in the first cohort showed a tendency to co-occur across the 120 or so validation repertoires.

Using immunoSEQ multiplex PCR, the repertoire was profiled, and TCRdb retains in-frame clones only, with some absent. Seen here are 150,000 to 200,000 clones, approximately 86% observed once, and the top ten hold around 2.1%. V was cut by 3 bases and J by 0 bases, with 21 bases left in between. CDR1 and CDR2 (germline): SGHVS, FQNEAQ. This CDR3 contains 19 residues. On this clone: Its target is not known.

Sequencing used PBMCs. The sequence was collected from a woman in her late teens or twenties in good health and CMV-seronegative. The J gene is TRBJ1-5, the V gene TRBV7-8, with a tentative D call TRBD1 (6 bases). CDR3 DNA: TGTGCCAGCAGCTTCGGGGAGACAGGAGGCTCCTATAGCAATCAGCCCCAGCATTTT. It translates to CASSFGETGGSYSNQPQHF.